These 3 T cell receptor beta chains were all obtained from the same sample, sequenced in a study of OX40 agonist ivuxolimab in advanced cancers. Data came from immunoSEQ multiplex PCR; TCRdb stores just in-frame clones and leaves some out. The sample lists some 81,000 clones, 80% to 90% occurring once. The specimen comprised CD4+ or CD8+ T cells sorted from blood, sampled in a trial of the OX40 agonist ivuxolimab. These receptors were collected from an adult with an advanced solid tumor such as melanoma, head and neck, liver or kidney cancer.

This clone was observed a few times. The rearrangement joins TRBV5-1 to TRBJ1-2; perhaps TRBD1 as D (6 bases). Germline loops: CDR1 SGHRS, CDR2 YFSETQ. The V and J ends lost 4 bases and 3 bases respectively, with 16 bases between them. The CDR3 is 15 amino acids. The DNA of the CDR3 is TGCGCCAGCAGCCCGCTGGGCGGGGGGCACTATGGCTACACCTTC. It specifies CASSPLGGGHYGYTF. The variable domain in full, with the rest retrieved from reference TRBV5-1 and TRBJ1-2, is KAGVTQTPRYLIKTRGQQVTLSCSPISGHRSVSWYQQTPGQGLQFLFEYFSETQRNKGNFPGRFSGRQFSNSRSEMNVSTLELGDSALYLCASSPLGGGHYGYTFGSGTRLTVV.

This clone was seen more than once but under ten times. The chain has TRBV7-3 and TRBJ2-5; 8 bases are a match to TRBD1. V dropped 2 bases and J dropped 5; count of bases not matched to a gene: 7. This CDR3 has 15 residues. Germline values: CDR1 SGHTA, CDR2 FQGTGA. Here the CDR3 reads CASSLGQGAWETQYF. Written as DNA, the CDR3 is TGTGCCAGCAGCTTAGGCCAGGGGGCTTGGGAGACCCAGTACTTC. Drawing the rest from reference TRBV7-3 and TRBJ2-5, the complete variable domain is GAGVSQTPSNKVTEKGKYVELRCDPISGHTALYWYRQSLGQGPEFLIYFQGTGAADDSGLPNDRFFAVRPEGSVSTLKIQRTERGDSAVYLCASSLGQGAWETQYFGPGTRLLVL.

The chain is built from TRBV2 and TRBJ2-1; D is possibly TRBD1 or TRBD2 (5 bases each). With 4 bases removed from V and 4 bases from J, the gap between germline ends came to 8 bases. The CDR3 contains 13 residues. Germline CDR1 and CDR2: SNHLY and FYNNEI. Here the CDR3 DNA reads TGTGCCAGCAGTGGGGGGATTTACAATGAGCAGTTCTTC. Translated: CASSGGIYNEQFF.